These 18 T cell receptor beta chains were sequenced from one sample in a study of cytomegalovirus exposure and HLA in healthy donors. The PCR was carried out with 60 Vbeta primers and 13 Jbeta primers. Assay used: immunoSEQ multiplex PCR; TCRdb lists only in-frame clones, some missing. The profile shows some 40,000 clones, about 70% of them singletons. Material for sequencing was PBMCs. All receptors come from a man between 35 and 55 years old in good health and CMV-seronegative.

In its sample, this clone was seen a few times. The chain has TRBV4-3 and TRBJ1-5; weak D call: TRBD1 (6 bases). CDR3 size: 14 residues. Germline loops: CDR1 LGHNA, CDR2 YSLEER. Between the trimmed V and J ends, which lost 4 bases and 5 bases, there was a span of 12 bases. This chain's CDR3 is CASSRETGDQPQHF. The DNA for the CDR3 is TGCGCCAGCAGCCGAGAGACAGGAGATCAGCCCCAGCATTTT.

This clone was seen just once. The chain is built from TRBV5-1 and TRBJ2-3; perhaps TRBD1 as D (6 bases). V was trimmed by 2 bases and J by 1 base, leaving 8 bases between them. Germline lookup yields CDR1 SGHRS and CDR2 YFSETQ. The CDR3 sequence is 14 residues long. DNA of the CDR3: TGCGCCAGCAGCTTTACAGGGCGCACAGATACGCAGTATTTT. This gives the protein CASSFTGRTDTQYF.

The chain links TRBV4-1 to TRBJ1-4, with a possible D match to TRBD1 (6 bases). Germline V gene data show CDR1 as MGHRA and CDR2 as YSYEKL. V was trimmed by 4 bases and J by 4 bases, leaving 10 bases between them. The CDR3 spans 14 residues. The CDR3 bases are TGCGCCAGCAGCCCACGGACAGTTAATGAAAAACTGTTTTTT. It translates to CASSPRTVNEKLFF.

This chain joins TRBV6-5 and TRBJ2-3, with D perhaps matching TRBD2 (6 bases). Germline loops: CDR1 MNHEY, CDR2 SVGAGI. Trimming pared 10 bases from V and 1 base from J, leaving 12 bases between. The CDR3 is made up of 13 amino acids. The chain's CDR3 is CATGGGRTDTQYF. The CDR3 nucleotides read TGTGCCACCGGGGGAGGACGCACAGATACGCAGTATTTT.

The chain is built from TRBV5-1 and TRBJ2-2; 8 bases are a match to TRBD1. Losses at the gene ends were 4 bases for V and 6 bases for J; bases not matched to a gene: 8. CDR3 length: 15 amino acids. Germline V lookup: CDR1 SGHRS, CDR2 YFSETQ. The CDR3 here is CASSLRGQGAGELFF. CDR3 nucleotide sequence: TGCGCCAGCAGCCTCAGGGGGCAAGGGGCCGGGGAGCTGTTTTTT.

This clone was seen a few times. This sequence joins TRBV11-2 and TRBJ2-2; 7 bases are a match to TRBD1. The CDR3 runs 15 residues. Trimming took 5 bases from V and 5 from J; bases not matched to a gene: 8. Germline V lookup: CDR1 SGHAT, CDR2 FQNNGV. The CDR3 DNA is TGTGCCAGCAGCGAGACAGGGCGGCGGACCGGGGAGCTGTTTTTT. Its protein product is CASSETGRRTGELFF.

This clone has only one observation. The rearrangement links TRBV11-2 to TRBJ2-7, with D unresolved. Per the germline V gene, CDR1 is SGHAT and CDR2 is FQNNGV. The CDR3 spans 14 residues. The V gene lost 1 base and the J gene lost 6 bases, with 13 bases spanning the gap. The CDR3 region is CASSLGVGGLEQYF. The CDR3 nucleotides are TGTGCCAGCAGCTTAGGAGTAGGCGGTCTCGAGCAGTACTTC.

The chain has TRBV18 and TRBJ2-2; D gene ambiguous. The V end was cut by 1 base, the J end by 7 bases, with 7 bases between. Germline values: CDR1 KGHSH, CDR2 LQKENI. CDR3 length: 13 residues. In nucleotides, the CDR3 is TGTGCCAGCTCACCACTAGAGGACGGGGAGCTGTTTTTT. Its protein product is CASSPLEDGELFF.

The V and J genes are TRBV27 and TRBJ1-2; TRBD1 might be the D (6 bases). CDR1 is MNHEY, CDR2 SMNVEV, per germline (reference sequence). Trimming removed 2 bases from V and 3 bases from J, with 10 bases in between. This CDR3 has 14 amino acids. The CDR3 DNA reads TGTGCCAGCAGTTTACGGGGGGCCGACTATGGCTACACCTTC. Protein sequence: CASSLRGADYGYTF.

The chain has TRBV9 and TRBJ2-1; a possible D gene is TRBD1 (6 bases). There are 15 residues in the CDR3. The germline gives CDR1 SGDLS, CDR2 YYNGEE. Trimming pared 0 bases from V and 3 bases from J, leaving 10 bases between. CDR3 DNA: TGTGCCAGCAGCGTAGTTGGACAGAACTACAATGAGCAGTTCTTC. Translated: CASSVVGQNYNEQFF. Based on the CDR3 plus reference TRBV9 and TRBJ2-1, the full variable domain is DSGVTQTPKHLITATGQRVTLRCSPRSGDLSVYWYQQSLDQGLQFLIQYYNGEERAKGNILERFSAQQFPDLHSELNLSSLELGDSALYFCASSVVGQNYNEQFFGPGTRLTVL.

The chain uses TRBV2 and TRBJ2-1; 7 bases agree with TRBD2. After removal of 6 bases from V and 2 bases from J, the junction contained 4 bases not matched to a gene. The CDR3 totals 14 residues. In germline, CDR1 is SNHLY, CDR2 FYNNEI. For the CDR3, the DNA is TGTGCCAGCAGCTCAAGCGGGGCCTACAATGAGCAGTTCTTC. It is translated as CASSSSGAYNEQFF. Full variable domain (rest looked up from reference TRBV2 and TRBJ2-1): EPEVTQTPSHQVTQMGQEVILRCVPISNHLYFYWYRQILGQKVEFLVSFYNNEISEKSEIFDDQFSVERPDGSNFTLKIRSTKLEDSAMYFCASSSSGAYNEQFFGPGTRLTVL.

The rearrangement uses TRBV28 and TRBJ2-2, with D possibly matching TRBD1 (6 bases). CDR3 length: 14 amino acids. Trimming took 10 bases from V and 6 from J, leaving 18 bases between them. Looked up from germline, CDR1 is MDHEN and CDR2 is SYDVKM. The CDR3 loop reads CATRTAQTAGELFF. The DNA of the CDR3 is TGTGCCACCCGGACAGCCCAAACGGCCGGGGAGCTGTTTTTT.

The gene calls are TRBV10-3 and TRBJ1-1, with 9 positions matching TRBD1. The CDR3 is made up of 14 amino acids. The V segment lost 4 bases and the J segment 3 bases; nucleotides outside the gene matches: 3. In germline, CDR1 is ENHRY, CDR2 SYGVKD. The CDR3 loop is CAISADRGDTEAFF. In DNA, the CDR3 is TGTGCCATCAGTGCCGACAGGGGGGACACTGAAGCTTTCTTT.

This clone was seen more than once but under ten times. In nucleotides, the CDR3 is TGTGCCAGCAGCTTAAATGGAGTCCTCAACACCGGGGAGCTGTTTTTT. Translation gives CASSLNGVLNTGELFF. V is TRBV7-3 and J is TRBJ2-2; D call uncertain. The CDR3 consists of 16 residues. CDR1 is SGHTA, CDR2 FQGTGA, per germline. Deletions cut 1 base from V and 2 bases from J, with 11 bases between.

The chain carries TRBV15 and TRBJ2-3, with a tentative D call TRBD2 (6 bases). Germline loops: CDR1 LNHNV, CDR2 YYDKDF (reference sequence). The V and J ends lost 6 bases and 3 bases respectively, with 10 bases between them. The length of the CDR3 is 13 residues. The CDR3 DNA reads as TGTGCCACCAGGGGACTTTCGACAGATACGCAGTATTTT. Amino acids: CATRGLSTDTQYF. The variable domain in full, with the rest retrieved from reference TRBV15 and TRBJ2-3, is DAMVIQNPRYQVTQFGKPVTLSCSQTLNHNVMYWYQQKSSQAPKLLFHYYDKDFNNEADTPDNFQSRRPNTSFCFLDIRSPGLGDTAMYLCATRGLSTDTQYFGPGTRLTVL.

V and J are TRBV6-1 and TRBJ1-2, with TRBD1 as a possible D gene (5 bases). The CDR3 loop spans 15 amino acids. Trimming took off 3 bases at V and 3 bases at J, with 14 bases between the two ends. Germline CDR1 and CDR2: MNHNS and SASEGT. Here the CDR3 reads CASSDAPDTYYGYTF. The DNA of the CDR3 is TGTGCCAGCAGTGACGCCCCGGACACATACTATGGCTACACCTTC.

The rearrangement joins TRBV6-1 to TRBJ1-6; 8 bases are a match to TRBD1. J gave up 7 bases and V 7 bases, and 6 bases lay outside the gene matches. Per the germline V gene, CDR1 is MNHNS and CDR2 is SASEGT. CDR3 length: 14 amino acids. CDR3 protein: CASTLGQENSPLHF. The CDR3 coding sequence is TGTGCCAGCACCCTGGGACAGGAGAATTCACCCCTCCACTTT.

The V gene is TRBV5-1, the J gene TRBJ2-1; TRBD2 matches at 13 bases. V was pared by 4 bases and J by 9 bases, with 7 bases of the junction left unmatched. The CDR3 sequence is 15 residues long. The germline gives CDR1 SGHRS, CDR2 YFSETQ. The CDR3 DNA reads TGCGCCAGCAGCCTACTAGCGGGGGGGCCGGGTGAGCAGTTCTTC. Translated, it gives CASSLLAGGPGEQFF.